The 9 T cell receptor beta chains listed next were all sequenced from one sample in a study of T cell responses to AZD1222 COVID-19 vaccine. Some clones are missing from TCRdb's copy, which holds only in-frame ones; the method was immunoSEQ multiplex PCR. The table has roughly 150,000 clones, about nine tenths seen once. Sequencing was performed on peripheral blood, taken after recovery from COVID-19. Receptors originate from an adult who had recovered from COVID-19.

The chain joins TRBV9 to TRBJ2-6, with 7 bases that match TRBD1. The CDR3 sequence is 16 residues long. CDR1 SGDLS and CDR2 YYNGEE come from the germline V gene. With 4 bases clipped from V and 0 bases from J, the junction kept 4 bases outside the gene matches. This chain's CDR3 is CASSLPGGSGANVLTF. CDR3 coding DNA: TGTGCCAGCAGCCTACCAGGGGGCTCTGGGGCCAACGTCCTGACTTTC.

The chain carries TRBV28 and TRBJ2-1; 7 nucleotides agree with TRBD1. Trimming removed 1 base from V and 6 bases from J; junction bases left unmatched: 9. The CDR3 is 16 residues long. Germline assignment: CDR1 MDHEN and CDR2 SYDVKM. CDR3 sequence (DNA): TGTGCCAGCAGTTTATCCCCGGGACAGAGGATCAATGAGCAGTTCTTC. This translates into CASSLSPGQRINEQFF.

This clone has more than one count but fewer than ten. The rearrangement joins TRBV7-9 to TRBJ1-1; D possibly corresponds to TRBD1 (5 bases). Per the germline V gene, CDR1 is SEHNR and CDR2 is FQNEAQ (reference sequence). The CDR3 spans 13 residues. V lost 2 bases and J lost 11, with 15 bases in between. The chain's CDR3 is CASSLTGRPGAFF. The CDR3 DNA reads as TGTGCCAGCAGCTTAACGGGGCGGCCGGGGGCTTTCTTT.

This sequence joins TRBV14 and TRBJ2-3; 9 bases line up with TRBD1. The germline gives CDR1 SGHDN, CDR2 FVKESK. The length of the CDR3 is 16 residues. The V gene end was trimmed by 4 bases and the J gene end by 4 bases; junction bases not matched to a gene: 9. This chain's CDR3 is CASSPRNRGQADTQYF. The CDR3 region has the DNA TGTGCCAGCAGCCCGAGGAACAGGGGGCAAGCAGATACGCAGTATTTT.

The chain links TRBV27 to TRBJ2-7; D ambiguous. Per the germline V gene, CDR1 is MNHEY and CDR2 is SMNVEV (reference sequence). V shed 0 bases and J shed 9 bases, with 27 bases lying between them. CDR3 length equals 18 residues. CDR3 residues: CASSLSISIRLPVHAQYF. The CDR3 nucleotides read TGTGCCAGCAGTTTATCGATCAGCATTCGACTGCCCGTCCACGCGCAGTACTTC.

The chain combines TRBV3-1 (or the pseudogene TRBV3-2) with TRBJ2-7; D may be TRBD2 (5 bases). The CDR3 loop spans 15 amino acids. Germline V lookup: CDR1 LGHDT, CDR2 YNNKEL (reference sequence). Trimming shortened V by 4 bases and J by 4 bases, and 17 bases separated the two germline ends. The CDR3 protein is CASSPYMTRDYEQYF. The CDR3 bases are TGTGCCAGCAGCCCCTACATGACCCGGGATTACGAGCAGTACTTC.

The rearrangement uses TRBV6-5 and TRBJ2-1, with a tentative D call TRBD1 (5 bases). The CDR3 has 13 amino acids. The V gene lost 4 bases and the J gene lost 5 bases, with 9 bases spanning the gap. CDR1 and CDR2 from the germline V gene are MNHEY and SVGAGI. In DNA form, the CDR3 reads TGTGCCAGCAGTTCCCGACAGAACAATGAGCAGTTCTTC. Translation gives CASSSRQNNEQFF.

The chain employs TRBV5-5 and TRBJ2-7; the D is unclear. V lost 3 bases and J 2 bases, leaving 12 bases between the germline ends. The CDR3 is 14 amino acids. CDR1 and CDR2 from the germline V gene are SGHKS and YYEKEE (reference sequence). CDR3 protein: CASSSSLAAYEQYF. CDR3 DNA sequence: TGTGCCAGCAGCTCCAGCCTTGCTGCCTACGAGCAGTACTTC.

This clone appeared a few times. V and J are TRBV3-1 (or the pseudogene TRBV3-2) and TRBJ1-3; D remains ambiguous. The germline V gene has CDR1 LGHDT and CDR2 YNNKEL (reference sequence). There are 12 residues in the CDR3. Trimming removed 4 bases at V and 2 bases at J, with 3 bases between. The CDR3 DNA reads TGTGCCAGCAGCCTACCTGGAAACACCATATATTTT. Translation: CASSLPGNTIYF.